This T cell receptor beta chain is from a study of cytomegalovirus exposure and HLA in healthy donors. The method was immunoSEQ multiplex PCR; TCRdb's version includes in-frame clones alone and lacks a portion of them. This sample carries approximately 130,000 clones, approximately 87% of them seen once, and the ten largest clones take under 2.5%. The CDR3 length is 15 residues. Germline V CDR1 and CDR2: SEHNR, FQNEAQ (reference sequence). Trimming removed 11 bases from V and 0 bases from J, with 17 bases in between. This clonotype originated in a woman in her 30s in good health and CMV-seronegative. The rearrangement joins TRBV7-9 to TRBJ1-3; tentative D call: TRBD1 (5 bases). Material for sequencing was PBMCs. The CDR3 bases are TGTGCCGGGGGGATGCGGGACGTCTCTGGAAACACCATATATTTT. It is translated as CAGGMRDVSGNTIYF.